This T cell receptor (beta chain) derives from a study of identical twins. This clonotype was picked up many times. Addition of a universal primer site occurred through template switching, and cDNA carried unique molecular identifiers. TCRdb processed the 5' RACE reads anew with MiXCR; each CDR3 protein has one entry. Counted here are some 570,000 distinct CDR3 sequences, more than 20% occurring once; the ten biggest clones make up about 0.5%. These data were likewise used in another study, on yellow fever vaccine responses in identical twins.

The specimen was CD4+ T cells sorted from blood. This TCR was recovered from a woman aged 18 to 35 in good health.

CDR3 in amino acids: CASSLTGGNSPLHF. For the CDR3, the DNA is TGTGCCAGCAGTTTAACAGGGGGAAATTCACCCCTCCACTTT. This chain uses TRBV12-3 or TRBV12-4 with TRBJ1-6, with 8 bases matching TRBD1. V was pared by 2 bases and J by 7 bases, with 1 base of the junction left unmatched. The CDR3 length is 14 residues.